The 10 T cell receptor beta chains in this list originate from one sample, sequenced in a study of cytomegalovirus exposure and HLA in healthy donors. PCR involved 60 Vbeta and 13 Jbeta primers. Only in-frame clones appear in the TCRdb table, and some are missing; sequencing was by immunoSEQ multiplex PCR. The sample carries around 130,000 clones, approximately 72% recorded once. The specimen sequenced was PBMCs. These receptors all come from a young man in good health and CMV-seronegative.

The chain combines TRBV4-3 with TRBJ2-1, with 8 nucleotides matching TRBD2. Germline V gives CDR1 LGHNA, CDR2 YSLEER. The CDR3 contains 16 residues. After removal of 0 bases from V and 4 bases from J, the junction contained 5 bases not matched to a gene. Here the CDR3 DNA reads TGCGCCAGCAGCCAAGATATACTAGCGGTGTACAATGAGCAGTTCTTC. Translating it yields CASSQDILAVYNEQFF.

The genes are TRBV7-9 and TRBJ2-5, with a possible D match to TRBD1 (6 bases). CDR1 is SEHNR and CDR2 is FQNEAQ in the germline V gene (reference sequence). V lost 5 bases to trimming and J lost 0 bases, with 16 bases between them. CDR3 length equals 16 residues. The CDR3 here is CASSPPTGLNQETQYF. CDR3 nucleotides: TGTGCCAGCAGCCCCCCGACAGGATTGAACCAAGAGACCCAGTACTTC.

The chain employs TRBV28 and TRBJ1-5; 9 bases align to TRBD1. J was trimmed by 6 bases and V by 3 bases; bases with no gene match: 6. This CDR3 region has 15 residues. Per the germline V gene, CDR1 is MDHEN and CDR2 is SYDVKM. The CDR3 loop is CASSLFGTGSQPQHF. The CDR3, as DNA: TGTGCCAGCAGTTTGTTCGGGACAGGGAGTCAGCCCCAGCATTTT.

The chain joins TRBV6-4 to TRBJ2-1; a weak D match, TRBD2 (5 bases). The CDR3 is 16 residues long. Germline V gene lookup returns CDR1 MRHNA and CDR2 SNTAGT. Trimming shortened V by 3 bases and J by 10 bases, and 22 bases separated the two germline ends. CDR3 sequence reads: CASSDKVLAAKGEQFF. In DNA form, the CDR3 reads TGTGCCAGCAGTGATAAAGTCCTAGCAGCCAAAGGGGAGCAGTTCTTC.

This clone was found once. The V call is TRBV5-6, the J call TRBJ2-7; 9 positions agree with TRBD1. Germline V CDR1 and CDR2: SGHDT, YYEEEE. J lost 4 bases, V lost 1 base, and 6 bases had no gene match. The CDR3 covers 15 residues. The CDR3 DNA follows: TGTGCCAGCAGCTTGATAGGACAGGGGCGGTACGAGCAGTACTTC. Translating it yields CASSLIGQGRYEQYF.

J is TRBJ1-2 and V is TRBV5-1; D perhaps matches TRBD1 (5 bases). Looked up from germline, CDR1 is SGHRS and CDR2 is YFSETQ. V dropped 0 bases and J dropped 8 bases, with 20 bases sitting between them. The CDR3 has 16 residues. CDR3 nucleotide sequence: TGCGCCAGCAGCTTGGCCGAACCAGGGAATAGGAAAGGCTACACCTTC. This codes for CASSLAEPGNRKGYTF. Filled out from reference TRBV5-1 and TRBJ1-2, the complete variable domain reads KAGVTQTPRYLIKTRGQQVTLSCSPISGHRSVSWYQQTPGQGLQFLFEYFSETQRNKGNFPGRFSGRQFSNSRSEMNVSTLELGDSALYLCASSLAEPGNRKGYTFGSGTRLTVV.

The V call is TRBV5-8, the J call TRBJ2-5; D is perhaps TRBD2 (6 bases). CDR3 length: 15 amino acids. The V and J ends lost 5 bases and 5 bases respectively, with 19 bases between them. CDR1 SGHTS and CDR2 YDEGEE come from the germline V gene. The CDR3 here is CASRSGTRGRETQYF. The CDR3 DNA reads TGTGCCAGCAGATCCGGGACTCGGGGAAGGGAGACCCAGTACTTC.

CDR3 sequence (DNA): TGTGCCAGCAGCTTAGATCCCAGTGGGGCGGGAGGGGCCAACGTCCTGACTTTC. Translation gives CASSLDPSGAGGANVLTF. This chain uses TRBV11-2 with TRBJ2-6; maybe TRBD2 (6 bases). The CDR3 loop spans 18 amino acids. The germline CDR1 and CDR2 sequences are SGHAT and FQNNGV. Trimming took 0 bases from V and 4 from J, leaving 16 bases between them.

V usage is TRBV29-1 and J usage is TRBJ1-2; D may be TRBD1 (6 bases). CDR1 SQVTM and CDR2 ANQGSEA come from the germline V gene. V lost 4 bases and J 4 bases, leaving 16 bases between the germline ends. The CDR3 runs 14 residues. DNA of the CDR3: TGCAGCGTTGTCTCAGGGGTAGCTAGCTATGGCTACACCTTC. Its translation: CSVVSGVASYGYTF.

V is TRBV20-1 and J is TRBJ1-1, with TRBD1 matching over 7 bases. The CDR3 spans 11 residues. V shed 5 bases and J 7 bases; nucleotides not matched to a gene: 4. Germline V gene lookup returns CDR1 DFQATT and CDR2 SNEGSKA (reference sequence). The CDR3: CSAHQGGEAFF. The CDR3 nucleotides are TGCAGTGCTCATCAGGGGGGTGAAGCTTTCTTT.